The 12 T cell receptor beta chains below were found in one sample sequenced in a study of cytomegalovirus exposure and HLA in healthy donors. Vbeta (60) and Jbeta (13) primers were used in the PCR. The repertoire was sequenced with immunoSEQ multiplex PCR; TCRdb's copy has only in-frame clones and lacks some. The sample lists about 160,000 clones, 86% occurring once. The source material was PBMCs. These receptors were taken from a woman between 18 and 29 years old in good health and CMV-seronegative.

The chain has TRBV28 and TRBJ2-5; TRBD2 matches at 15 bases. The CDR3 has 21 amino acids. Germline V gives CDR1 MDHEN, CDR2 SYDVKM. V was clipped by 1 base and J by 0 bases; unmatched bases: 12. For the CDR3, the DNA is TGTGCCAGCAGTTTATTCCCAGGGACTAGCGGGGGGACTAAGTACCAAGAGACCCAGTACTTC. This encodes CASSLFPGTSGGTKYQETQYF.

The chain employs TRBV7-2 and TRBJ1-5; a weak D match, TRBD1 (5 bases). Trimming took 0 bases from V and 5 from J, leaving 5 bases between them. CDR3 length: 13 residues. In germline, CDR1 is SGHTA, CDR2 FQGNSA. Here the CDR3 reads CASSLAGDQPQHF. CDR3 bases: TGTGCCAGCAGCTTAGCAGGGGATCAGCCCCAGCATTTT.

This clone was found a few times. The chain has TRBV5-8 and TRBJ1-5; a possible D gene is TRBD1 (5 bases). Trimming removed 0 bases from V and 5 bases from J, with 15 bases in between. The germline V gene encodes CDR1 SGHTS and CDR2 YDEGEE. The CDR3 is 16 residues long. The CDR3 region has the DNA TGTGCCAGCAGCTTGGAGGGGTCCCTAGGGCATCAGCCCCAGCATTTT. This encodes CASSLEGSLGHQPQHF. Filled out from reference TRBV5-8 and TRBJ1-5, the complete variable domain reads EAGVTQSPTHLIKTRGQQATLRCSPISGHTSVYWYQQALGLGLQFLLWYDEGEERNRGNFPPRFSGRQFPNYSSELNVNALELEDSALYLCASSLEGSLGHQPQHFGDGTRLSIL.

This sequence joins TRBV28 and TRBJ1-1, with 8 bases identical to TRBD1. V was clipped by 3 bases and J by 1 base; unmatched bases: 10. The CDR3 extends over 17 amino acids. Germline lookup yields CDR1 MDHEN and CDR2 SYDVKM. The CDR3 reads CASSFPAVDRGNTEAFF. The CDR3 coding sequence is TGTGCCAGCAGTTTTCCCGCCGTAGACAGGGGGAACACTGAAGCTTTCTTT.

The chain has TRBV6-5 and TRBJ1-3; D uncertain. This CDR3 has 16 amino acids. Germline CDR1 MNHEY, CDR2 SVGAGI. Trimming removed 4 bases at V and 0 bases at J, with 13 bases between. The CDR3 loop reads CASSLVTPSSGNTIYF. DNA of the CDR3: TGTGCCAGCAGTTTAGTTACCCCGAGCTCTGGAAACACCATATATTTT.

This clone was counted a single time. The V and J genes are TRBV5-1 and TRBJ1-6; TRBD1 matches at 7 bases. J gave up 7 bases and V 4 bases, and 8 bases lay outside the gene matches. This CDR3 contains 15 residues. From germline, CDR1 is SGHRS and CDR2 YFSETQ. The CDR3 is CASSLPTGANSPLHF. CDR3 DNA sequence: TGCGCCAGCAGCCTACCTACAGGGGCGAATTCACCCCTCCACTTT.

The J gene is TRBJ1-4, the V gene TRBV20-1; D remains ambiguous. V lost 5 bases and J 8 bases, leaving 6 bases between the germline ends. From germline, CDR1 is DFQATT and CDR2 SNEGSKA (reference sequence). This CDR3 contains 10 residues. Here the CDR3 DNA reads TGCAGTGCTGGGGAGGAAAAACTGTTTTTT. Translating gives CSAGEEKLFF.

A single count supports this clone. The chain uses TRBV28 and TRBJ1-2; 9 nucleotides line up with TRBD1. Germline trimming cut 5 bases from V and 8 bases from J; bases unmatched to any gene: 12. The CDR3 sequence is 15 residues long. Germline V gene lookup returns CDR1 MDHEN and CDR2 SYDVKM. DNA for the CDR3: TGTGCCAGCAGTCCTGGGGACAGGGACCTCTGGGGCTACACCTTC. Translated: CASSPGDRDLWGYTF.

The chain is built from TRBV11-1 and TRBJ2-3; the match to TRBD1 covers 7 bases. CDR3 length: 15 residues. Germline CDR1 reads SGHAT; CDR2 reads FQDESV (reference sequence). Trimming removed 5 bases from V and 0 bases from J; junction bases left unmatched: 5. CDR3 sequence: CASSQTGPSTDTQYF. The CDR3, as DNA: TGTGCCAGCAGCCAGACAGGGCCTAGCACAGATACGCAGTATTTT.

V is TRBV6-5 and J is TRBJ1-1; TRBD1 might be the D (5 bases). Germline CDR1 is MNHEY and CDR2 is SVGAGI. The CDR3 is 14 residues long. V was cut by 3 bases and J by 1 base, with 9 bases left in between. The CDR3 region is CASSYGGENTEAFF. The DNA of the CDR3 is TGTGCCAGCAGTTATGGAGGGGAGAACACTGAAGCTTTCTTT.

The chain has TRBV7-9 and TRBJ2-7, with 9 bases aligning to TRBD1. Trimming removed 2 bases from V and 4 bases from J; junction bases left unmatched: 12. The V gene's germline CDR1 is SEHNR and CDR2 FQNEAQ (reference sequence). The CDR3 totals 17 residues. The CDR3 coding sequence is TGTGCCAGCAGCTTATCATCCGGACAGGGGCTGCGTTACGAGCAGTACTTC. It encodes CASSLSSGQGLRYEQYF.

CDR3 in amino acids: CASSVDGGRSGYTF. The CDR3 region has the DNA TGTGCCAGCAGCGTAGATGGTGGCCGCAGTGGCTACACCTTC. The genes are TRBV9 and TRBJ1-2; D is unresolved. This CDR3 contains 14 residues. Looked up from germline, CDR1 is SGDLS and CDR2 is YYNGEE. Trimming shortened V by 0 bases and J by 7 bases, and 13 bases separated the two germline ends. Using reference TRBV9 and TRBJ1-2 for the parts outside the CDR3, the full variable domain is DSGVTQTPKHLITATGQRVTLRCSPRSGDLSVYWYQQSLDQGLQFLIQYYNGEERAKGNILERFSAQQFPDLHSELNLSSLELGDSALYFCASSVDGGRSGYTFGSGTRLTVV.